One and the same sample provided the 31 T cell receptor beta chains below, sequenced in a study of CD8 T cells in Susac syndrome. A quantity of roughly 0.5 to 1 ug RNA underwent reverse transcription using random hexamers. One entry per CDR3 protein results from TCRdb running MiXCR on the immunoSEQ multiplex PCR reads. The sample consists of under 200,000 distinct CDR3 sequences, roughly 94% of them appearing once. Sequenced sample: CD4+ T cells from PBMCs. These receptors came from a human donor in good health.

The genes are TRBV4-1 and TRBJ2-5; TRBD2 matches at 7 bases. The ends lost 3 bases at V and 1 base at J; junction bases unmatched: 5. The length of the CDR3 is 15 residues. Germline assignment: CDR1 MGHRA and CDR2 YSYEKL. The CDR3, as DNA: TGCGCCAGCAGCCAGCCAGCGGGAACCCAAGAGACCCAGTACTTC. Translated, it gives CASSQPAGTQETQYF.

This clonotype was observed a handful of times. The chain employs TRBV3-1 and TRBJ1-2; D may be TRBD1 (5 bases). Germline values: CDR1 LGHDT, CDR2 YNNKEL (reference sequence). The V and J ends lost 4 bases and 6 bases respectively, with 9 bases between them. The CDR3 spans 12 residues. CDR3 DNA: TGTGCCAGCAGCCCCACAGGCGATGGCTACACCTTC. It translates to CASSPTGDGYTF.

The count of this clonotype is one. The chain carries TRBV28 and TRBJ2-5; 11 bases are a match to TRBD1. The CDR3 is 13 amino acids. Germline CDR1 and CDR2: MDHEN and SYDVKM. V was pared by 5 bases and J by 7 bases, with 3 bases of the junction left unmatched. CDR3 bases: TGTGCCAGCAGTCCCGGGACAGGGGGGACCCAGTACTTC. It is translated as CASSPGTGGTQYF.

The chain recombines TRBV20-1 with TRBJ2-3, with TRBD2 matching 10 bases. This CDR3 contains 15 residues. The V gene end was trimmed by 6 bases and the J gene end by 0 bases; junction bases not matched to a gene: 6. Germline assignment: CDR1 DFQATT and CDR2 SNEGSKA (reference sequence). The CDR3 spells CSAASGSPSTDTQYF. DNA for the CDR3: TGCAGTGCGGCTAGCGGGAGTCCTAGCACAGATACGCAGTATTTT.

This rearrangement joins TRBV24-1 to TRBJ2-5; D is ambiguous. Looked up from germline, CDR1 is KGHDR and CDR2 is SFDVKD. V was shortened by 4 bases and J by 1 base, with 12 bases between the two germline ends. This CDR3 region has 15 residues. The CDR3 coding sequence is TGTGCCACCAGTGACCGCTCTGACGGCCAAGAGACCCAGTACTTC. This translates into CATSDRSDGQETQYF.

This chain uses TRBV3-1 with TRBJ2-3; D is undetermined. The CDR3 contains 12 residues. CDR1 and CDR2 from the germline V gene are LGHDT and YNNKEL (reference sequence). V was shortened by 4 bases and J by 6 bases, with 8 bases between the two germline ends. This chain's CDR3 is CASSLIRDTQYF. For the CDR3, the DNA is TGTGCCAGCAGCCTAATACGGGATACGCAGTATTTT.

V gene TRBV20-1 combines with J gene TRBJ2-1; D ambiguous. The CDR3 covers 11 residues. Trimming pared 3 bases from V and 12 bases from J, leaving 12 bases between. CDR1 and CDR2 (germline): DFQATT, SNEGSKA (reference sequence). CDR3 DNA: TGCAGTGCTAGCGGCCTGCTTGGGCAGTTCTTC. Amino acids: CSASGLLGQFF.

This clonotype was counted between two and nine times. This chain joins TRBV7-2 and TRBJ2-7; TRBD1 matches 7 bases. CDR3 length: 14 residues. CDR1 SGHTA and CDR2 FQGNSA come from the germline V gene. J was trimmed by 3 bases and V by 4 bases; bases with no gene match: 6. CDR3 DNA sequence: TGTGCCAGCAGCTCGGGTACAGGGGACTACGAGCAGTACTTC. Translation: CASSSGTGDYEQYF.

The chain has TRBV29-1 and TRBJ2-1; a possible D gene is TRBD2 (6 bases). The V end lost 5 bases, the J end lost 3 bases, and 17 bases lay between the germline ends. Germline V lookup: CDR1 SQVTM, CDR2 ANQGSEA. This CDR3 spans 15 amino acids. In DNA, the CDR3 is TGCAGCGTTACTCCCTACGGGAGCCTCTACAATGAGCAGTTCTTC. This encodes CSVTPYGSLYNEQFF.

This clonotype was recorded once. The chain couples TRBV6-5 to TRBJ2-7; D remains ambiguous. V was shortened by 10 bases and J by 2 bases, with 15 bases between the two germline ends. The germline V gene encodes CDR1 MNHEY and CDR2 SVGAGI. This CDR3 comprises 13 residues. CDR3 protein: CATVGPGAYEQYF. In DNA form, the CDR3 reads TGTGCCACCGTGGGCCCAGGAGCCTACGAGCAGTACTTC.

This chain joins TRBV29-1 and TRBJ1-1, with no clear D. The CDR3 runs to 10 residues. Germline assignment: CDR1 SQVTM and CDR2 ANQGSEA. Trimming cost V 4 bases and J 1 base, with 1 base left between them. The CDR3 region has the DNA TGCAGCGTTGCGAACACTGAAGCTTTCTTT. Amino acid sequence: CSVANTEAFF.

V gene TRBV5-4 combines with J gene TRBJ1-6; 8 bases align to TRBD1. The CDR3 is made up of 15 amino acids. Germline V lookup: CDR1 SGHNT, CDR2 YYREEE (reference sequence). V lost 4 bases, J lost 5 bases, and 5 bases stayed unmatched. The DNA for the CDR3 is TGTGCCAGCAGCCAACCGGGACAGGATAATTCACCCCTCCACTTT. Its translation: CASSQPGQDNSPLHF. Drawing the rest from reference TRBV5-4 and TRBJ1-6, the complete variable domain is ETGVTQSPTHLIKTRGQQVTLRCSSQSGHNTVSWYQQALGQGPQFIFQYYREEENGRGNFPPRFSGLQFPNYSSELNVNALELDDSALYLCASSQPGQDNSPLHFGNGTRLTVT.

V is TRBV12-3 or TRBV12-4 and J is TRBJ1-5; D perhaps matches TRBD1 (6 bases). The CDR3 consists of 13 residues. V was shortened by 7 bases and J by 3 bases, with 10 bases between the two germline ends. CDR3 nucleotides: TGTGCCAGCAACCACAGGGACAATCAGCCCCAGCATTTT. Translated: CASNHRDNQPQHF.

The genes are TRBV20-1 and TRBJ2-7, with a possible D match to TRBD1 (5 bases). Germline assignment: CDR1 DFQATT and CDR2 SNEGSKA (reference sequence). The V end lost 5 bases, the J end lost 3 bases, and 14 bases lay between the germline ends. The CDR3 has 13 amino acids. The DNA of the CDR3 is TGCAGTGCTCCAACAGGATTCCTCTACGAGCAGTACTTC. This gives the protein CSAPTGFLYEQYF.

This rearrangement joins TRBV29-1 to TRBJ2-5; D is perhaps TRBD2 (5 bases). Germline values: CDR1 SQVTM, CDR2 ANQGSEA. The CDR3 is 14 amino acids. V shed 4 bases and J shed 2 bases, with 14 bases lying between them. CDR3 protein: CSVGERPLQETQYF. For the CDR3, the DNA is TGCAGCGTTGGTGAGCGGCCACTGCAAGAGACCCAGTACTTC. The entire variable domain, with the rest obtained from reference TRBV29-1 and TRBJ2-5, is as follows: SAVISQKPSRDICQRGTSLTIQCQVDSQVTMMFWYRQQPGQSLTLIATANQGSEATYESGFVIDKFPISRPNLTFSTLTVSNMSPEDSSIYLCSVGERPLQETQYFGPGTRLLVL.

The V call is TRBV20-1, the J call TRBJ1-2; D is unresolved. The germline gives CDR1 DFQATT, CDR2 SNEGSKA (reference sequence). This CDR3 spans 15 amino acids. The ends were cut back, 4 bases at V and 5 bases at J, with 20 bases in the middle. The DNA of the CDR3 is TGCAGTGCTATACACGTCGAGGACCAACCATATGGCTACACCTTC. This sequence encodes CSAIHVEDQPYGYTF.

The V and J genes are TRBV12-3 or TRBV12-4 and TRBJ2-3; 9 bases are a match to TRBD2. Trimming cost V 6 bases and J 3 bases; bases outside gene matches: 10. The CDR3 covers 16 residues. The chain's CDR3 is CASRPQEAGGTDTQYF. Written as DNA, the CDR3 is TGTGCCAGCAGACCCCAGGAGGCGGGGGGGACAGATACGCAGTATTTT.

This chain connects TRBV11-2 to TRBJ2-1, with D unresolved. V gave up 2 bases and J gave up 6 bases, with 14 bases separating them. Germline V gene sequence: CDR1 SGHAT, CDR2 FQNNGV. The CDR3 length is 15 residues. The CDR3: CASSLSRALGNEQFF. DNA for the CDR3: TGTGCCAGCAGCTTATCCCGGGCCCTCGGCAATGAGCAGTTCTTC.

The rearrangement uses TRBV7-9 and TRBJ1-3; D is ambiguous. The CDR3 has 17 residues. The V end was cut by 0 bases, the J end by 1 base, with 13 bases between. Germline loops: CDR1 SEHNR, CDR2 FQNEAQ (reference sequence). CDR3 nucleotides: TGTGCCAGCAGCTTAGCGCTCATCAGGATTTCTGGAAACACCATATATTTT. Translating it yields CASSLALIRISGNTIYF.

This sequence joins TRBV6-1 and TRBJ2-7; TRBD1 agrees at 9 bases. The J segment lost 3 bases and the V segment lost 8 bases, leaving 8 bases of the junction unmatched. Germline CDR1 reads MNHNS; CDR2 reads SASEGT. This CDR3 contains 14 residues. The CDR3 reads CASGRGQGLYEQYV. In nucleotides, the CDR3 is TGTGCCAGCGGTAGGGGACAGGGCCTCTACGAGCAGTACGTC.

J is TRBJ2-5 and V is TRBV9; D may be TRBD2 (6 bases). The CDR3 is made up of 14 amino acids. Trimming took 4 bases from V and 6 from J, leaving 16 bases between them. Germline V gene sequence: CDR1 SGDLS, CDR2 YYNGEE. CDR3 nucleotide sequence: TGTGCCAGCAGCATCCGCGGGGACCGGAAGACCCAGTACTTC. Translation gives CASSIRGDRKTQYF.

The chain employs TRBV27 and TRBJ1-2; D call uncertain. The CDR3 is 17 amino acids. Trimming took off 2 bases at V and 0 bases at J, with 16 bases between the two ends. The germline V gene encodes CDR1 MNHEY and CDR2 SMNVEV (reference sequence). The CDR3 DNA reads as TGTGCCAGCAGTTTAAGTCGGGGTTCCGGGGCTAACTATGGCTACACCTTC. Encoded protein: CASSLSRGSGANYGYTF.

J is TRBJ2-3 and V is TRBV5-6; a weak D match, TRBD2 (6 bases). The CDR3 consists of 14 residues. CDR1 and CDR2 (germline): SGHDT, YYEEEE. With 4 bases removed from V and 6 bases from J, the gap between germline ends came to 15 bases. CDR3 in DNA: TGTGCCAGCAGCCTAGGGACCGGGGGTGATACGCAGTATTTT. Residues: CASSLGTGGDTQYF.

In regard to this clonotype: The junction departs from germline at one end; a sequencing error may be responsible. J is TRBJ2-3 and V is TRBV20-1; unclear D gene. Germline V CDR1 and CDR2: DFQATT, SNEGSKA (reference sequence). The CDR3 loop spans 13 amino acids. DNA for the CDR3: TGCAGTGCTCGAGAGGCCAACACAGATACGCAGTATTTT. The encoded protein is CSAREANTDTQYF.

This chain joins TRBV11-2 and TRBJ2-5; 15 nucleotides align to TRBD2. The CDR3 has 17 residues. Germline assignment: CDR1 SGHAT and CDR2 FQNNGV. Trimming removed 5 bases from V and 5 bases from J; junction bases left unmatched: 9. DNA for the CDR3: TGTGCCAGCAGCCCCCACGGACTAGCGGGGGGGCAGGAGACCCAGTACTTC. Its protein product is CASSPHGLAGGQETQYF. Full variable domain (rest looked up from reference TRBV11-2 and TRBJ2-5): EAGVAQSPRYKIIEKRQSVAFWCNPISGHATLYWYQQILGQGPKLLIQFQNNGVVDDSQLPKDRFSAERLKGVDSTLKIQPAKLEDSAVYLCASSPHGLAGGQETQYFGPGTRLLVL.

Concerning this clonotype itself: A junction boundary mismatches the germline segment, possibly from a read error. V gene TRBV29-1 combines with J gene TRBJ1-4; D ambiguous. Germline CDR1 is SQVTM and CDR2 is ANQGSEA. This CDR3 has 14 residues. CDR3 amino acids: CSVEDEGTGEGLVF. The CDR3 nucleotides are TGCAGCGTTGAAGATGAAGGAACTGGCGAAGGATTAGTTTTT.

This clonotype was detected only once. The V gene is TRBV20-1, the J gene TRBJ1-6; the D is unclear. Trimming shortened V by 6 bases and J by 0 bases, and 15 bases separated the two germline ends. This CDR3 is built from 16 residues. Germline V CDR1 and CDR2: DFQATT, SNEGSKA (reference sequence). The CDR3 DNA reads as TGCAGTGCCCTGGGCTCGGGGTTCTCCTATAATTCACCCCTCCACTTT. This translates into CSALGSGFSYNSPLHF.

The chain has TRBV5-1 and TRBJ1-1; perhaps TRBD1 as D (6 bases). This CDR3 spans 15 amino acids. V was clipped by 0 bases and J by 2 bases, with 11 bases between them. The germline V gene encodes CDR1 SGHRS and CDR2 YFSETQ. The DNA for the CDR3 is TGCGCCAGCAGCTTGGGGGCAGGGGCTAACACTGAAGCTTTCTTT. This gives the protein CASSLGAGANTEAFF.

In nucleotides, the CDR3 is TGTGCCAGCAGAGAAACCACAGGGTCCTACGAGCAGTACGTC. Its translation: CASRETTGSYEQYV. V usage is TRBV27 and J usage is TRBJ2-7, with a weak D call TRBD1 (6 bases). V lost 6 bases to trimming and J lost 1 base, with 13 bases between them. The CDR3 is 14 amino acids. Germline V lookup: CDR1 MNHEY, CDR2 SMNVEV (reference sequence).

The chain uses TRBV6-2 or TRBV6-3 and TRBJ2-4; 7 nucleotides align to TRBD1. Germline CDR1 reads MNHEY; CDR2 reads SVGEGT. The junction had 5 bases not matched to a gene; V was cut back by 8 bases and J by 1 base. The CDR3 is 14 amino acids. As DNA, the CDR3 is TGTGCCAGCCGACAGGGAGACGCCAAAAACATTCAGTACTTC. Translation: CASRQGDAKNIQYF.

The chain combines TRBV6-2 or TRBV6-3 with TRBJ1-1; no clear D gene. V lost 5 bases and J lost 4, with 11 bases in between. Per the germline V gene, CDR1 is MNHEY and CDR2 is SVGEGT. The CDR3 totals 13 residues. The CDR3 here is CASSRAGPTEAFF. The CDR3 DNA sequence: TGTGCCAGCAGTCGGGCGGGCCCCACTGAAGCTTTCTTT.